A single sample is the source of the 13 T cell receptor beta chains below, sequenced in a study of blood T cell repertoires in COVID-19. Clones were sequenced by immunoSEQ multiplex PCR, and TCRdb holds only the in-frame ones, with some missing. This table has around 400,000 clones, 80% to 90% appearing once. Input material: peripheral blood. All receptors come from a woman aged 25 to 45 with COVID-19, enrolled during active disease.

The CDR3 nucleotides are TGTGCAAGTCGGAGAGAAGGCTACACCTTC. This encodes CASRREGYTF. The chain couples TRBV12-2 to TRBJ1-2. TRBV12-2 is described as a pseudogene. This CDR3 spans 10 amino acids.

This rearrangement joins TRBV6-4 to TRBJ1-6; perhaps TRBD1 as D (5 bases). V lost 7 bases and J 9 bases, leaving 16 bases between the germline ends. Germline loops: CDR1 MRHNA, CDR2 SNTAGT. CDR3 length: 14 amino acids. CDR3 protein: CASTVGPNASPLHF. CDR3 DNA sequence: TGTGCCAGCACGGTGGGGCCTAACGCTTCACCCCTCCACTTT.

The V call is TRBV21-1, the J call TRBJ2-7; the table's D call, TRBD1, has no DNA check behind it. TRBV21-1 is termed a pseudogene. The length of the CDR3 is 15 residues. The DNA for the CDR3 is TGTGCCAGCAGTCTAACCGGGACAGGTTTGCACGAGCAGTACTTC. As protein: CASSLTGTGLHEQYF.

This clone was observed a single time. The genes are TRBV5-1 and TRBJ2-1, with 9 bases identical to TRBD1. Germline V CDR1 and CDR2: SGHRS, YFSETQ. The CDR3 is 15 amino acids. J was trimmed by 8 bases and V by 4 bases; bases with no gene match: 10. CDR3 nucleotide sequence: TGCGCCAGCAGCATAACACAGGGGGCTTTCGATGAGCAGTTCTTC. It codes for CASSITQGAFDEQFF.

This clone was counted a single time. The chain couples TRBV5-4 to TRBJ2-2; tentatively, D is TRBD2 (5 bases). The V gene lost 3 bases and the J gene lost 7 bases, with 19 bases spanning the gap. The CDR3 is 16 amino acids. The germline V gene encodes CDR1 SGHNT and CDR2 YYREEE (reference sequence). CDR3 amino acids: CASSSRRGPKGGELFF. CDR3 bases: TGTGCCAGCAGCTCCCGTCGAGGGCCGAAGGGCGGGGAGCTGTTTTTT.

The chain links TRBV3-1 (or the pseudogene TRBV3-2) to TRBJ2-1; 9 bases fit TRBD2. Per the germline V gene, CDR1 is LGHDT and CDR2 is YNNKEL (reference sequence). The CDR3 has 15 amino acids. Trimming removed 4 bases from V and 7 bases from J; junction bases left unmatched: 8. The CDR3 is CASSPWASGTNEQFF. The DNA of the CDR3 is TGTGCCAGCAGCCCCTGGGCTAGCGGGACGAATGAGCAGTTCTTC.

V usage is TRBV10-3 and J usage is TRBJ2-5, with D possibly being TRBD1 (6 bases). Trimming stripped 5 bases from V and 3 bases from J, with 22 bases between. From germline, CDR1 is ENHRY and CDR2 SYGVKD. This CDR3 is built from 17 residues. The CDR3 spells CAISIFGLGRGEETQYF. As DNA, the CDR3 is TGTGCCATCAGTATTTTTGGTTTGGGCAGGGGAGAAGAGACCCAGTACTTC.

The chain couples TRBV12-5 to TRBJ1-1; 7 bases are a match to TRBD1. The CDR3 consists of 14 residues. CDR1 is LGHNT, CDR2 FRNRAP, per germline. V was pared by 5 bases and J by 1 base, with 4 bases of the junction left unmatched. CDR3 DNA: TGTGCTAGTGGTCCGGGGACAGAGAACACTGAAGCTTTCTTT. Protein sequence: CASGPGTENTEAFF.

The chain links TRBV12-5 to TRBJ1-2, with 8 bases matching TRBD1. V gave up 5 bases and J gave up 7 bases; unmatched junction bases: 12. CDR1 is LGHNT and CDR2 is FRNRAP in the germline V gene. CDR3 length equals 15 residues. The CDR3 coding sequence is TGTGCTAGTGGTCCGCCCCAGGGGGCTGTTTCTGGCTACACCTTC. It specifies CASGPPQGAVSGYTF.

This chain connects TRBV5-8 to TRBJ2-1; 10 nucleotides match TRBD2. This CDR3 contains 16 residues. Trimming cost V 3 bases and J 4 bases; bases outside gene matches: 7. Germline V CDR1 and CDR2: SGHTS, YDEGEE. The CDR3 region is CASSSRGLALYNEQFF. CDR3 nucleotides: TGTGCCAGCAGCTCTCGGGGACTAGCGCTATACAATGAGCAGTTCTTC.

The chain uses TRBV4-2 and TRBJ2-3, with 9 nucleotides matching TRBD2. Per the germline V gene, CDR1 is LGHNA and CDR2 is YNFKEQ. The V segment lost 1 base and the J segment 7 bases; nucleotides outside the gene matches: 9. The CDR3 has 16 amino acids. CDR3 sequence (DNA): TGTGCCAGCAGCCAAGGACGGGGACTAGCACGCCATACGCAGTATTTT. Its protein is CASSQGRGLARHTQYF.

The gene calls are TRBV5-1 and TRBJ1-1; 8 bases agree with TRBD1. In germline, CDR1 is SGHRS, CDR2 YFSETQ. There are 16 residues in the CDR3. V lost 2 bases, J lost 8 bases, and 14 bases stayed unmatched. The CDR3 loop reads CASSFSLGQGKTEAFF. The CDR3, as DNA: TGCGCCAGCAGCTTTTCTCTCGGACAGGGAAAGACCGAAGCTTTCTTT.

The chain uses TRBV9 and TRBJ2-3, with 7 positions matching TRBD2. The germline gives CDR1 SGDLS, CDR2 YYNGEE. The CDR3 is 16 residues long. The V segment lost 2 bases and the J segment 4 bases; nucleotides outside the gene matches: 10. The CDR3 loop reads CASSVGGGPSSDTQYF. The CDR3 coding sequence is TGTGCCAGCAGCGTTGGGGGAGGGCCATCATCAGATACGCAGTATTTT.